These 12 T cell receptor beta chains originate from one sample sequenced in a study of T-cell reconstitution after alpha-beta-depleted transplantation in children. Unique molecular identifiers featured in how the TCRbeta library was prepared. Each CDR3 protein gets one entry after TCRdb re-called the PCR reads with MiXCR. The sample lists some 600,000 distinct CDR3 sequences, 10% to 15% occurring once. The specimen was PBMCs, mostly from graft donor cells, collected 360 days after TCRalphabeta/CD19-depleted stem cell transplant. The receptors come from a male patient aged 5 to 17 who had a stem cell transplant for acute myeloid leukemia, so the T cells may come from the graft donor.

This rearrangement joins TRBV28 to TRBJ2-2, with TRBD1 identical over 7 bases. Germline lookup yields CDR1 MDHEN and CDR2 SYDVKM. V trimming: 8 bases; J trimming: 4 bases; junction bases outside the gene matches: 7. The CDR3 loop spans 14 amino acids. The CDR3 nucleotides read TGTGCCAGCGGGTTCGACAGGGCCACCGGGGAGCTGTTTTTT. Translating it yields CASGFDRATGELFF.

This clonotype showed up just a few times. This sequence joins TRBV6-2 or TRBV6-3 and TRBJ2-7, with D perhaps TRBD2 (5 bases). Looked up from germline, CDR1 is MNHEY and CDR2 is SVGEGT. This CDR3 contains 15 residues. The germline V and J ends were trimmed by 2 bases and 1 base, with 12 bases remaining between them. The chain's CDR3 is CASSYVGKGSYEQYF. CDR3 in DNA: TGTGCCAGCAGTTACGTCGGGAAAGGATCCTACGAGCAGTACTTC.

Only a few counts were recorded for this clonotype. V gene TRBV19 combines with J gene TRBJ2-1, with D perhaps matching TRBD2 (7 bases). Trimming cost V 10 bases and J 9 bases, with 13 bases left between them. This CDR3 is 11 amino acids long. The germline gives CDR1 LNHDA, CDR2 SQIVND (reference sequence). CDR3 in amino acids: CATSRGGEQFF. Here the CDR3 DNA reads TGTGCCACCTCTAGGGGGGGTGAGCAGTTCTTC.

This clonotype has only a few counts. J is TRBJ2-5 and V is TRBV9, with D maybe TRBD2 (5 bases). Trimming took 0 bases from V and 4 from J, leaving 13 bases between them. Germline values: CDR1 SGDLS, CDR2 YYNGEE. The length of the CDR3 is 15 residues. DNA for the CDR3: TGTGCCAGCAGCGTAGGAGGGAGTTTGGGAGAGACCCAGTACTTC. It codes for CASSVGGSLGETQYF.

This clonotype was detected many times. V and J are TRBV7-9 and TRBJ1-2, with TRBD1 as a possible D gene (5 bases). Trimming cost V 5 bases and J 0 bases, with 19 bases left between them. Germline CDR1 and CDR2: SEHNR and FQNEAQ (reference sequence). The CDR3 runs to 17 residues. The CDR3 spells CASSLTVGTRTNYGYTF. CDR3 nucleotide sequence: TGTGCCAGCAGCCTAACCGTAGGGACGAGAACTAACTATGGCTACACCTTC. The complete variable domain, with remaining parts taken from reference TRBV7-9 and TRBJ1-2, reads DTGVSQNPRHKITKRGQNVTFRCDPISEHNRLYWYRQTLGQGPEFLTYFQNEAQLEKSRLLSDRFSAERPKGSFSTLEIQRTEQGDSAMYLCASSLTVGTRTNYGYTFGSGTRLTVV.

This clonotype has a handful of counts. The chain carries TRBV7-9 and TRBJ2-7; D possibly corresponds to TRBD1 (5 bases). CDR3 length: 15 residues. Trimming pared 0 bases from V and 3 bases from J, leaving 12 bases between. Germline V lookup: CDR1 SEHNR, CDR2 FQNEAQ (reference sequence). CDR3 in amino acids: CASSLAPDTVYEQYF. In DNA form, the CDR3 reads TGTGCCAGCAGCTTAGCACCGGACACAGTCTACGAGCAGTACTTC.

This clonotype was seen at least ten times. The chain has TRBV28 and TRBJ2-1, with 12 bases matching TRBD2. In germline, CDR1 is MDHEN, CDR2 SYDVKM. Trimming cost V 3 bases and J 2 bases; bases outside gene matches: 5. The CDR3 runs to 17 residues. The CDR3 spells CASSFPGLAGTYNEQFF. DNA of the CDR3: TGTGCCAGCAGTTTTCCGGGACTAGCGGGTACCTACAATGAGCAGTTCTTC.

With regard to this clonotype: A much larger clone lies one base from this, so it may be a read error. V is TRBV29-1 and J is TRBJ2-7; D unclear. V lost 6 bases to trimming and J lost 4 bases, with 16 bases between them. This CDR3 has 13 residues. Germline CDR1 reads SQVTM; CDR2 reads ANQGSEA. The CDR3 region is CSVKTTKSYEQYF. CDR3 coding DNA: TGCAGCGTCAAGACAACAAAATCATACGAGCAGTACTTC.

This sequence joins TRBV20-1 and TRBJ2-1, with 12 bases that match TRBD2. The CDR3 totals 14 residues. With 1 base clipped from V and 9 bases from J, the junction kept 4 bases outside the gene matches. CDR1 DFQATT and CDR2 SNEGSKA come from the germline V gene (reference sequence). CDR3 in amino acids: CSARVPSGRVEQFF. The CDR3 DNA follows: TGCAGTGCTAGAGTCCCTAGCGGGAGGGTTGAGCAGTTCTTC.

There are many counts of this clonotype. The rearrangement joins TRBV28 to TRBJ2-5; the D gene is possibly TRBD2 (6 bases). The CDR3 is 15 residues long. Per the germline V gene, CDR1 is MDHEN and CDR2 is SYDVKM. V lost 3 bases to trimming and J lost 0 bases, with 11 bases between them. The DNA of the CDR3 is TGTGCCAGCAGTTTCGGGACTGAGTACCAAGAGACCCAGTACTTC. Its protein product is CASSFGTEYQETQYF.

The rearrangement joins TRBV15 to TRBJ2-7; 7 nucleotides match TRBD1. The trim removed 0 bases at V and 0 bases at J, leaving 8 bases unmatched. CDR3 size: 17 residues. The germline CDR1 and CDR2 sequences are LNHNV and YYDKDF (reference sequence). Here the CDR3 DNA reads TGTGCCACCAGCAGAGATATGATAGGGGACAGCTCCTACGAGCAGTACTTC. Amino acids: CATSRDMIGDSSYEQYF.

The rearrangement links TRBV5-1 to TRBJ2-7; maybe TRBD1 (6 bases). Germline-derived CDR1 and CDR2 are SGHRS and YFSETQ. The CDR3 totals 14 residues. The ends were cut back, 2 bases at V and 1 base at J, with 10 bases in the middle. CDR3 protein: CASSLGTRSYEQYF. As DNA, the CDR3 is TGCGCCAGCAGCTTAGGGACAAGGTCCTACGAGCAGTACTTC.